This passage covers 14 T cell receptor beta chains from one sample sequenced in a study of human T cells and chemical hapten exposure. From the RACE reads, TCRdb called clonotypes with MiXCR, one entry per CDR3 protein. The repertoire holds 200,000 to 300,000 distinct CDR3 sequences, roughly 8.9% seen once, with approximately 2.2% in the top ten. The time point was: pre-sensitization, week 0. The treatment is: therapeutic diphenylcyclopropenone sensitization with weekly scalp DPC. Sample: whole blood, taken in connection with sensitization to the hapten diphenylcyclopropenone (DPC). The receptor source for this set is a middle-aged woman with alopecia areata. Some clones in this sample may be carry-over from other donors' samples.

The table lists this clonotype with a count of one. The rearrangement joins TRBV27 to TRBJ2-1, with TRBD1 as a possible D gene (6 bases). Germline CDR1 and CDR2: MNHEY and SMNVEV (reference sequence). This CDR3 is 13 amino acids long. Trimming left V 3 bases short and J 7 bases short, with 10 bases between. The CDR3 loop is CASSFGGANEQFF. CDR3 coding DNA: TGTGCCAGCAGTTTTGGGGGCGCTAATGAGCAGTTCTTC.

The CDR3 protein is CASSFSSGELFF. In DNA, the CDR3 is TGTGCCAGCAGCTTCTCGTCCGGGGAGCTGTTTTTT. This chain joins TRBV7-9 and TRBJ2-2; D is unclear. The V gene's germline CDR1 is SEHNR and CDR2 FQNEAQ (reference sequence). The V gene lost 3 bases and the J gene lost 6 bases, with 5 bases spanning the gap. There are 12 residues in the CDR3.

In this sample, this clonotype turned up many times. The CDR3, as DNA: TGTGCCAGCAGTCGCGGGAGGGTAAACAATGAGCAGTTCTTC. Translating gives CASSRGRVNNEQFF. The chain is built from TRBV12-3 or TRBV12-4 and TRBJ2-1; TRBD2 matches at 9 bases. This CDR3 has 14 amino acids. Losses at the gene ends were 5 bases for V and 5 bases for J; bases not matched to a gene: 4.

The V and J genes are TRBV28 and TRBJ2-5, with D maybe TRBD2 (5 bases). The V and J ends lost 5 bases and 5 bases respectively, with 15 bases between them. CDR1 and CDR2 from the germline V gene are MDHEN and SYDVKM. This CDR3 comprises 14 residues. The CDR3 protein is CASSPGGLLETQYF. The CDR3 DNA reads as TGTGCCAGCAGTCCGGGCGGGCTTTTGGAGACCCAGTACTTC.

This clonotype has a count of ten or more. The chain couples TRBV28 to TRBJ1-4; a possible D gene is TRBD1 (5 bases). The CDR3 runs to 14 residues. Trimming left V 3 bases short and J 10 bases short, with 15 bases between. Germline lookup yields CDR1 MDHEN and CDR2 SYDVKM. The CDR3 sequence: CASSLRGTTRKLFF. CDR3 DNA: TGTGCCAGCAGTTTGAGGGGCACGACTAGAAAACTGTTTTTT.

This clonotype was detected only a few times. The gene calls are TRBV29-1 and TRBJ2-1, with D possibly TRBD2 on 5 matching bases. Looked up from germline, CDR1 is SQVTM and CDR2 is ANQGSEA. The CDR3 is 12 residues long. The V end lost 7 bases, the J end lost 6 bases, and 13 bases lay between the germline ends. In DNA form, the CDR3 reads TGCAGCGGGGAACTAGGAGGCAATGAGCAGTTCTTC. The encoded protein is CSGELGGNEQFF.

This chain joins TRBV7-9 and TRBJ2-5, with 7 bases aligning to TRBD2. V was pared by 5 bases and J by 10 bases, with 19 bases of the junction left unmatched. In germline, CDR1 is SEHNR, CDR2 FQNEAQ (reference sequence). The CDR3 is 16 residues long. The CDR3 DNA is TGTGCCAGCAGCCCGCCCCATACGCGGGAGTTTAGTATCCAGTACTTC. This gives the protein CASSPPHTREFSIQYF.

The rearrangement links TRBV7-9 to TRBJ2-2, with TRBD2 identical over 8 bases. The V segment lost 6 bases and the J segment 4 bases; nucleotides outside the gene matches: 13. CDR3 length equals 17 residues. Germline values: CDR1 SEHNR, CDR2 FQNEAQ (reference sequence). The CDR3 sequence is CASRFSVAGTGTGELFF. The DNA for the CDR3 is TGTGCCAGCAGATTTTCTGTAGCGGGGACGGGCACCGGGGAGCTGTTTTTT.

This clonotype was seen only a few times. CDR3 amino acids: CASSLGTSGLQETQYF. As DNA, the CDR3 is TGTGCCAGCAGTTTGGGGACTAGCGGCCTCCAAGAGACCCAGTACTTC. V is TRBV28 and J is TRBJ2-5; 11 bases map to TRBD2. There are 16 residues in the CDR3. Germline CDR1 is MDHEN and CDR2 is SYDVKM. The V gene end was trimmed by 3 bases and the J gene end by 1 base; junction bases not matched to a gene: 4.

This clonotype showed up just a few times. The J gene is TRBJ1-2, the V gene TRBV9; tentatively, D is TRBD1 (5 bases). V dropped 0 bases and J dropped 3 bases, with 12 bases sitting between them. There are 15 residues in the CDR3. Looked up from germline, CDR1 is SGDLS and CDR2 is YYNGEE. CDR3 coding DNA: TGTGCCAGCAGCGTAGATGAGGGGCCCTACTATGGCTACACCTTC. Its translation: CASSVDEGPYYGYTF. Variable domain in full (rest from reference TRBV9 and TRBJ1-2): DSGVTQTPKHLITATGQRVTLRCSPRSGDLSVYWYQQSLDQGLQFLIQYYNGEERAKGNILERFSAQQFPDLHSELNLSSLELGDSALYFCASSVDEGPYYGYTFGSGTRLTVV.

This clonotype came up a few times. The chain employs TRBV6-2 or TRBV6-3 and TRBJ2-2; D might be TRBD1 or TRBD2, each matching 7 bases. This CDR3 region has 14 residues. Trimming cost V 9 bases and J 4 bases, with 15 bases left between them. Per the germline V gene, CDR1 is MNHEY and CDR2 is SVGEGT. The CDR3 nucleotides read TGTGCCAGTTCCAGGGGGGGAGGCACCGGGGAGCTGTTTTTT. Protein sequence: CASSRGGGTGELFF.

The chain uses TRBV7-6 and TRBJ2-2; 8 bases are a match to TRBD1. V lost 5 bases and J lost 8; bases outside the gene matches: 13. This CDR3 comprises 16 residues. Germline CDR1 is SGHVS and CDR2 is FNYEAQ. CDR3 in amino acids: CASSRTRQGTDGELFF. The CDR3 region has the DNA TGTGCCAGCAGCCGGACCCGACAGGGGACAGATGGGGAGCTGTTTTTT. The entire variable domain, with the rest obtained from reference TRBV7-6 and TRBJ2-2, is as follows: GAGVSQSPRYKVTKRGQDVALRCDPISGHVSLYWYRQALGQGPEFLTYFNYEAQQDKSGLPNDRFSAERPEGSISTLTIQRTEQRDSAMYRCASSRTRQGTDGELFFGEGSRLTVL.

The chain links TRBV29-1 to TRBJ2-1; 11 bases map to TRBD2. The length of the CDR3 is 13 residues. Germline V gives CDR1 SQVTM, CDR2 ANQGSEA. Trimming removed 6 bases from V and 7 bases from J; junction bases left unmatched: 5. The CDR3 loop is CSVLLAGANEQFF. CDR3 in DNA: TGCAGCGTCCTACTAGCGGGGGCGAATGAGCAGTTCTTC.

This clonotype came up many times. The chain links TRBV11-2 to TRBJ2-3; the match to TRBD2 covers 12 bases. V gave up 5 bases and J gave up 3 bases; unmatched junction bases: 18. Per the germline V gene, CDR1 is SGHAT and CDR2 is FQNNGV. The CDR3 is 20 amino acids. Here the CDR3 reads CASSPTLTSGSKMGTDTQYF. CDR3 nucleotide sequence: TGTGCCAGCAGCCCAACCCTGACTAGCGGGAGTAAGATGGGAACAGATACGCAGTATTTT.